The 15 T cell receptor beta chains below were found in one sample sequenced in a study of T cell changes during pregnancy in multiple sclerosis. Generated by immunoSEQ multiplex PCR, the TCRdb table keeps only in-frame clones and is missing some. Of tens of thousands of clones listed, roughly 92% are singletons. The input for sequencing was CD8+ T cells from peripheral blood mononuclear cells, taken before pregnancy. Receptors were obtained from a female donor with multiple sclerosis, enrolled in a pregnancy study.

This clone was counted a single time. CDR3 sequence reads: CASAQDQETQYF. For the CDR3, the DNA is TGTGCCAGCGCACAGGACCAAGAGACCCAGTACTTC. The chain joins TRBV19 to TRBJ2-5; D may be TRBD1 (5 bases). V was shortened by 9 bases and J by 0 bases, with 8 bases between the two germline ends. The CDR3 consists of 12 residues. CDR1 and CDR2 from the germline V gene are LNHDA and SQIVND (reference sequence). Together with reference TRBV19 and TRBJ2-5, the CDR3 gives the full variable domain: DGGITQSPKYLFRKEGQNVTLSCEQNLNHDAMYWYRQDPGQGLRLIYYSQIVNDFQKGDIAEGYSVSREKKESFPLTVTSAQKNPTAFYLCASAQDQETQYFGPGTRLLVL.

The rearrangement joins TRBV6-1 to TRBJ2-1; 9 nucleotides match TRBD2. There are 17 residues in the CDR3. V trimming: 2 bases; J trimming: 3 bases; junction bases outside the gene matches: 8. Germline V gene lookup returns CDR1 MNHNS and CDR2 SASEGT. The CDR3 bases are TGTGCCAGCAGTGAACGATGGGGCGGGAGGGTCTACAATGAGCAGTTCTTC. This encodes CASSERWGGRVYNEQFF.

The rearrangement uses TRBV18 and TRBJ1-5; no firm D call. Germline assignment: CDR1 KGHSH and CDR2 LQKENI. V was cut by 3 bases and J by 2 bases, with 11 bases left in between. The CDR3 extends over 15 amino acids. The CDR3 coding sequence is TGTGCCAGCTCACCTACCCAGGTCGGCAATCAGCCCCAGCATTTT. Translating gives CASSPTQVGNQPQHF.

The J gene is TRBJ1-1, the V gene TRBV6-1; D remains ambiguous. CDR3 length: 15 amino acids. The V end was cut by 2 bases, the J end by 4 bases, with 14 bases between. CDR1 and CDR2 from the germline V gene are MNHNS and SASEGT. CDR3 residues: CASSESRNFPTEAFF. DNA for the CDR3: TGTGCCAGCAGTGAAAGTAGAAATTTCCCCACTGAAGCTTTCTTT.

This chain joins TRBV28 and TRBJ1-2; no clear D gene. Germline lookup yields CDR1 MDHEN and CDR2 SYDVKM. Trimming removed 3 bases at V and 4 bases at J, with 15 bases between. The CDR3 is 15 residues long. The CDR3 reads CASSFPGRGSYGYTF. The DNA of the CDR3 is TGTGCCAGCAGTTTCCCAGGCCGTGGGTCCTATGGCTACACCTTC.

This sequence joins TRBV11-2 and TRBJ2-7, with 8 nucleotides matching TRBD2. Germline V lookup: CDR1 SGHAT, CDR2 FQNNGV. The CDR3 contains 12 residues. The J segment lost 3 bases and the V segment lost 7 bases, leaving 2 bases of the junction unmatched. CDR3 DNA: TGTGCCAGCATCAGCGGGAGCTACGAGCAGTACTTC. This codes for CASISGSYEQYF. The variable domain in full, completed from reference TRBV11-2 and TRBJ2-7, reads EAGVAQSPRYKIIEKRQSVAFWCNPISGHATLYWYQQILGQGPKLLIQFQNNGVVDDSQLPKDRFSAERLKGVDSTLKIQPAKLEDSAVYLCASISGSYEQYFGPGTRLTVT.

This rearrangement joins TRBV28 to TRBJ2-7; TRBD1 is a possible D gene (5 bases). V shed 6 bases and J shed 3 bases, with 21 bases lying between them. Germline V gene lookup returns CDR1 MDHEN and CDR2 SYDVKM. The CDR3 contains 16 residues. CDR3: CASSPYGASNNYEQYF. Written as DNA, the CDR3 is TGTGCCAGCAGCCCCTATGGGGCTAGTAATAACTACGAGCAGTACTTC.

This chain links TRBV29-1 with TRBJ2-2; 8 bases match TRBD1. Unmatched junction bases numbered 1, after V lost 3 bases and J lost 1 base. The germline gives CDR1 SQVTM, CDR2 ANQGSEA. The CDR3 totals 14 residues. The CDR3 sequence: CSVDGQGNTGELFF. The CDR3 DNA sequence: TGCAGCGTTGATGGACAGGGGAACACCGGGGAGCTGTTTTTT.

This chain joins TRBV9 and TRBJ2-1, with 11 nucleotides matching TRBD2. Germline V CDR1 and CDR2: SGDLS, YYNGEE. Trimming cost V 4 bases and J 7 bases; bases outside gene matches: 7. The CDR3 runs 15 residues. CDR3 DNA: TGTGCCAGCAGCCCGGGGGTAGCGGGAGGGAATGAGCAGTTCTTC. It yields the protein CASSPGVAGGNEQFF.

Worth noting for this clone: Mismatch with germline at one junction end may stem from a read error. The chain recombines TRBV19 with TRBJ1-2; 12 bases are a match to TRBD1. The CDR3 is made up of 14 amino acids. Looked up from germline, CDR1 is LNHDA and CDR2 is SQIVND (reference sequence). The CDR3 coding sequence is TGTGCCAGTAGTACAGGATTCGGGACAGGGGGCCTATCCTTC. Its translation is CASSTGFGTGGLSF.

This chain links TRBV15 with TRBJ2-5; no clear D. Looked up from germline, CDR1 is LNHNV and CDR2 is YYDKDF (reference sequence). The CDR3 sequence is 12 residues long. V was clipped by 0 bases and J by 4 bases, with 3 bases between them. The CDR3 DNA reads TGTGCCACCAGCAGAGATCGAGAGACCCAGTACTTC. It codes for CATSRDRETQYF.

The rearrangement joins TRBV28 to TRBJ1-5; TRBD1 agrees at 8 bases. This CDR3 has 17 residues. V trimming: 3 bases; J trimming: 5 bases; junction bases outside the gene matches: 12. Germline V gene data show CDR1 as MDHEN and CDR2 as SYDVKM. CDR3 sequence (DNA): TGTGCCAGCAGTTTCCCCCCGAGTGACAGGGGCCATCAGCCCCAGCATTTT. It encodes CASSFPPSDRGHQPQHF.

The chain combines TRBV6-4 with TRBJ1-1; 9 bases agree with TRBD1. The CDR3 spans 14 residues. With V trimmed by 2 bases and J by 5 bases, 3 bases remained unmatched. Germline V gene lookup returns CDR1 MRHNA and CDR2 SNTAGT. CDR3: CASSDGGTGTEAFF. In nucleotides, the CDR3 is TGTGCCAGCAGTGACGGCGGGACAGGGACTGAAGCTTTCTTT.

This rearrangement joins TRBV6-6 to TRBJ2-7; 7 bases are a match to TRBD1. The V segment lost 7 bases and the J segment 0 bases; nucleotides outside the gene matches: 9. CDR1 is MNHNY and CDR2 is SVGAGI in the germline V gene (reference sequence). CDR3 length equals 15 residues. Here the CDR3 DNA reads TGTGCCAGCAACCCAGCACAGGGGATCTCCTACGAGCAGTACTTC. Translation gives CASNPAQGISYEQYF.

The CDR3 DNA sequence: TGCGCCAGCAGCTTAACCGGGACAGCAGGAGTAAATGAGCAGTTCTTC. Its translation is CASSLTGTAGVNEQFF. The chain carries TRBV5-1 and TRBJ2-1, with TRBD1 matching 7 bases. The CDR3 is 16 amino acids. J was trimmed by 7 bases and V by 2 bases; bases with no gene match: 12. Per germline, CDR1 SGHRS and CDR2 YFSETQ.